These 21 T cell receptor beta chains originate from one sample sequenced in a study of T cells in Graves' hyperthyroidism and ophthalmopathy. Amplified regions were TCR beta CDR3 sequences from RNA transcripts. RT-PCR in the first round (using the HTBI primer set) targeted the TCR CDR3. TCRdb passed the multiplex PCR reads through MiXCR, listing each CDR3 protein once. Seen here are approximately 640,000 distinct CDR3 sequences, 45% observed once, and the top ten hold less than 9%. The sequenced sample consisted of peripheral blood or thyroid tissue (not recorded which). The source of these receptors is an adult man with Graves' disease, either hyperthyroidism or ophthalmopathy (not recorded which).

The genes are TRBV21-1 and TRBJ1-6; the table's D call, TRBD1, has no DNA check behind it. TRBV21-1 is tagged as a pseudogene. The CDR3 contains 19 residues. CDR3 sequence (DNA): TGTGCCAGCAGCACCCCTGGCCAAAGAACTGGGAGGCGAAATTCACCCCTCCACTTT. Translated, it gives CASSTPGQRTGRRNSPLHF.

This sequence joins TRBV5-5 and TRBJ2-7; no definite D call. Germline CDR1 and CDR2: SGHKS and YYEKEE (reference sequence). V lost 5 bases and J 4 bases, leaving 16 bases between the germline ends. The CDR3 length is 14 residues. Here the CDR3 DNA reads TGTGCCAGCAGTTTTTTCGGTGGAACGTACGAGCAGTACTTC. It translates to CASSFFGGTYEQYF.

Note on this clonotype: An end of the junction differs from the germline gene, which may be a read error. The rearrangement links TRBV7-9 to TRBJ2-7, with 7 bases that match TRBD1. CDR3 size: 12 residues. CDR1 and CDR2 (germline): SEHNR, FQNEAQ (reference sequence). In nucleotides, the CDR3 is TGTGCCAGCAGCTTAGCCGAGGAGCGACAGGGATTC. It codes for CASSLAEERQGF.

V gene TRBV7-2 combines with J gene TRBJ2-6; possibly TRBD2 for D (5 bases). Germline values: CDR1 SGHTA, CDR2 FQGNSA. Trimming removed 2 bases from V and 3 bases from J, with 11 bases in between. CDR3 length: 16 amino acids. The CDR3 bases are TGTGCCAGCAGCTTATGGGGAGACGATGGGGCCAACGTCCTGACTTTC. Translated: CASSLWGDDGANVLTF. The variable domain in full, with the rest retrieved from reference TRBV7-2 and TRBJ2-6, is GAGVSQSPSNKVTEKGKDVELRCDPISGHTALYWYRQSLGQGLEFLIYFQGNSAPDKSGLPSDRFSAERTGGSVSTLTIQRTQQEDSAVYLCASSLWGDDGANVLTFGAGSRLTVL.

V is TRBV19 and J is TRBJ1-6; D ambiguous. This CDR3 spans 13 amino acids. CDR1 is LNHDA and CDR2 is SQIVND in the germline V gene (reference sequence). Trimming took off 6 bases at V and 7 bases at J, with 10 bases between the two ends. CDR3 region: CASRADANSPLHF. The DNA for the CDR3 is TGTGCCAGTAGGGCAGACGCGAATTCACCCCTCCACTTT. Based on the CDR3 plus reference TRBV19 and TRBJ1-6, the full variable domain is DGGITQSPKYLFRKEGQNVTLSCEQNLNHDAMYWYRQDPGQGLRLIYYSQIVNDFQKGDIAEGYSVSREKKESFPLTVTSAQKNPTAFYLCASRADANSPLHFGNGTRLTVT.

In its sample, this clonotype was seen many times. The chain carries TRBV7-9 and TRBJ2-6; no clear D gene. This CDR3 comprises 16 residues. V lost 1 base to trimming and J lost 0 bases, with 7 bases between them. Germline V gene sequence: CDR1 SEHNR, CDR2 FQNEAQ (reference sequence). CDR3 sequence (DNA): TGTGCCAGCAGCTTAGTCCAGCTCTCTGGGGCCAACGTCCTGACTTTC. It yields the protein CASSLVQLSGANVLTF.

This clonotype appeared a few times. This chain links TRBV29-1 with TRBJ1-1; possible D gene TRBD1, 5 bases. CDR3 length: 15 residues. Germline assignment: CDR1 SQVTM and CDR2 ANQGSEA. V was cut by 2 bases and J by 5 bases, with 18 bases left in between. CDR3 region: CSVERWGPRGTEAFF. In DNA, the CDR3 is TGCAGCGTTGAACGGTGGGGCCCTCGGGGGACTGAAGCTTTCTTT. Complete variable domain (other parts from reference TRBV29-1 and TRBJ1-1): SAVISQKPSRDICQRGTSLTIQCQVDSQVTMMFWYRQQPGQSLTLIATANQGSEATYESGFVIDKFPISRPNLTFSTLTVSNMSPEDSSIYLCSVERWGPRGTEAFFGQGTRLTVV.

This clonotype was seen more than once but under ten times. This chain connects TRBV7-9 to TRBJ1-2; 9 nucleotides line up with TRBD1. The length of the CDR3 is 14 residues. Looked up from germline, CDR1 is SEHNR and CDR2 is FQNEAQ (reference sequence). With V trimmed by 5 bases and J by 2 bases, 3 bases remained unmatched. In nucleotides, the CDR3 is TGTGCCAGCAGCACCGGGACAGGGAACTATGGCTACACCTTC. This codes for CASSTGTGNYGYTF.

This clonotype was detected many times. The chain links TRBV7-9 to TRBJ2-5; no firm D call. V was trimmed by 5 bases and J by 2 bases, leaving 9 bases between them. The length of the CDR3 is 13 residues. CDR1 is SEHNR and CDR2 is FQNEAQ in the germline V gene (reference sequence). The chain's CDR3 is CASSRTDQETQYF. CDR3 nucleotides: TGTGCCAGCAGCCGGACCGATCAAGAGACCCAGTACTTC.

This clonotype came up many times. The J gene is TRBJ2-7, the V gene TRBV7-8; TRBD1 matches 10 bases. This CDR3 region has 16 residues. The junction had 5 bases not matched to a gene; V was cut back by 1 base and J by 2 bases. Germline assignment: CDR1 SGHVS and CDR2 FQNEAQ. The CDR3 here is CASSLGAGQGTYEQYF. As DNA, the CDR3 is TGTGCCAGCAGCTTAGGGGCGGGACAGGGGACCTACGAGCAGTACTTC.

This clonotype was seen only a few times. The V gene is TRBV7-2, the J gene TRBJ1-2; no clear D gene. The CDR3 contains 15 residues. V dropped 5 bases and J dropped 3 bases, with 16 bases sitting between them. Germline-derived CDR1 and CDR2 are SGHTA and FQGNSA. CDR3 region: CASSRSTDEYYGYTF. In DNA form, the CDR3 reads TGTGCCAGCAGCCGGTCGACGGACGAGTACTATGGCTACACCTTC.

The chain recombines TRBV29-1 with TRBJ1-6; the D gene is possibly TRBD1 (6 bases). Trimming pared 7 bases from V and 10 bases from J, leaving 26 bases between. Germline V gene sequence: CDR1 SQVTM, CDR2 ANQGSEA. CDR3 size: 16 residues. The CDR3 region is CSAMDSPGTGNSPLHF. CDR3 DNA sequence: TGCAGCGCCATGGACAGCCCCGGGACGGGTAACTCACCCCTCCACTTT.

This clonotype has ten or more counts. This chain joins TRBV10-3 and TRBJ1-3, with D hard to call. Germline CDR1 reads ENHRY; CDR2 reads SYGVKD. V gave up 10 bases and J gave up 7 bases, with 14 bases separating them. The CDR3 totals 12 residues. DNA of the CDR3: TGTGCCACCGCCACCGCGGGCAACACCATATATTTT. This translates into CATATAGNTIYF.

V and J are TRBV5-1 and TRBJ2-7; 10 positions agree with TRBD1. Germline CDR1 and CDR2: SGHRS and YFSETQ. The V and J ends lost 0 bases and 6 bases, in that order; junction bases with no gene match: 3. CDR3 length equals 14 residues. In DNA form, the CDR3 reads TGCGCCAGCAGCTTGGACGGACAGGGGGGCGAGCAGTACTTC. Encoded protein: CASSLDGQGGEQYF.

This clonotype appeared a few times. This chain uses TRBV6-5 with TRBJ1-2; no definite D call. This CDR3 is 12 amino acids long. Trimming took 5 bases from V and 4 from J, leaving 8 bases between them. The germline CDR1 and CDR2 sequences are MNHEY and SVGAGI. The CDR3 loop is CASSESRYGYTF. For the CDR3, the DNA is TGTGCCAGCAGTGAGTCTCGCTATGGCTACACCTTC.

J is TRBJ2-7 and V is TRBV29-1, with D uncertain. Per germline, CDR1 SQVTM and CDR2 ANQGSEA. The V and J ends lost 5 bases and 4 bases respectively, with 18 bases between them. The CDR3 sequence is 14 residues long. The CDR3 DNA sequence: TGCAGCGTTATCCCAGCGACCGGTGGTTACGAGCAGTACTTC. Amino acid sequence: CSVIPATGGYEQYF.

This clonotype was recorded at least ten times. The J gene is TRBJ1-2, the V gene TRBV11-2; 11 bases match TRBD1. The ends lost 6 bases at V and 6 bases at J; junction bases unmatched: 6. The CDR3 contains 14 residues. Germline CDR1 reads SGHAT; CDR2 reads FQNNGV. The CDR3 reads CASSRTGGINGYTF. DNA for the CDR3: TGTGCCAGCAGTCGGACAGGGGGCATCAATGGCTACACCTTC.

Ten or more counts support this clonotype. The J gene is TRBJ2-7, the V gene TRBV29-1; 11 nucleotides agree with TRBD2. CDR3 size: 12 residues. CDR1 and CDR2 (germline): SQVTM, ANQGSEA. With V trimmed by 7 bases and J by 3 bases, 2 bases remained unmatched. CDR3 loop: CSGLAGIYEQYF. The CDR3 coding sequence is TGCAGCGGACTAGCGGGGATCTACGAGCAGTACTTC.

This clonotype was seen a handful of times. A read error may account for a junction end that differs from germline. This rearrangement joins TRBV10-2 to TRBJ2-5; TRBD1 or TRBD2 may be the D gene (5 bases each). CDR1 WSHSY and CDR2 SAAADI come from the germline V gene. The CDR3 has 14 amino acids. CDR3 in amino acids: CASSYVGEQETQYF. CDR3 bases: TGTGCCAGCAGTTACGTGGGGGAGCAAGAGACCCAGTACTTC.

Note on this clonotype: Given a much more abundant clone one base away, this may be a read error. The chain links TRBV7-9 to TRBJ2-5; TRBD2 might be the D (6 bases). The DNA end lines up better with TRBJ2-6; the J call may be wrong. This CDR3 comprises 10 residues. Per germline, CDR1 SEHNR and CDR2 FQNEAQ (reference sequence). The CDR3 DNA follows: TGTGGCAGCAGCTTGGGGGGACTGACTTTC. Protein sequence: CGSSLGGLTF.

This chain links TRBV29-1 with TRBJ1-1, with D unclear. V shed 3 bases and J shed 0 bases, with 8 bases lying between them. Germline CDR1 reads SQVTM; CDR2 reads ANQGSEA. The CDR3 loop spans 13 amino acids. As DNA, the CDR3 is TGCAGCGTTGAGGCGAGTATGAACACTGAAGCTTTCTTT. This codes for CSVEASMNTEAFF.